The clone carrying this T cell receptor (beta chain) was seen more than once but under ten times. What it binds is not known. V dropped 0 bases and J dropped 9; count of bases not matched to a gene: 6. The CDR3 is made up of 15 amino acids. Germline V lookup: CDR1 SGHRS, CDR2 YFSETQ. This entry is derived from a study of CD8 T cells in ankylosing spondylitis. Regarding the study as a whole: As reported, disease-linked clones showed significant enrichment in matched ankylosing spondylitis synovial fluid.

TCRdb reprocessed the 5' RACE reads via MiXCR and lists one record per CDR3 protein. The table lists approximately 240,000 distinct CDR3 sequences, about 11% of them singletons, with 2.6% in the top ten. The V call is TRBV5-1, the J call TRBJ1-6; TRBD1 aligns across 7 bases. The sample comprised blood, either unsorted or a sorted T cell fraction (not recorded which). This receptor was taken from a male donor with ankylosing spondylitis or in good health (not recorded which). The CDR3 DNA sequence: TGCGCCAGCAGCTTGGACCCAGGGGGGGGTTCACCCCTCCACTTT. This codes for CASSLDPGGGSPLHF.